Shown below are 30 T cell receptor beta chains from a single sample sequenced in a study of T cells in tuberculosis. The repertoire was sequenced with immunoSEQ multiplex PCR; TCRdb's copy has only in-frame clones and lacks some. In the table there are tens of thousands of clones, roughly 92% of which are singletons. The sequencing sample was made of PBMCs. These receptors were collected from a donor between 10 and 35 years old with latent tuberculosis or without tuberculosis infection. Some clones in this sample may be carry-over from other donors' samples.

CDR3 residues: CASSTRQGSGEQYF. CDR3 DNA sequence: TGTGCCAGTAGTACCCGACAGGGCTCGGGGGAGCAGTACTTC. The chain joins TRBV19 to TRBJ2-7; 7 bases line up with TRBD1. Germline assignment: CDR1 LNHDA and CDR2 SQIVND (reference sequence). V lost 4 bases and J lost 7; bases outside the gene matches: 10. The CDR3 contains 14 residues.

V is TRBV7-3 and J is TRBJ2-1; 7 bases fit TRBD2. The V segment lost 0 bases and the J segment 4 bases; nucleotides outside the gene matches: 3. Germline V CDR1 and CDR2: SGHTA, FQGTGA. The CDR3 is 15 amino acids. CDR3 nucleotides: TGTGCCAGCAGCTTAACCAGCGGGATATACAATGAGCAGTTCTTC. Its translation is CASSLTSGIYNEQFF.

The chain links TRBV5-1 to TRBJ2-1; TRBD1 might be the D (5 bases). This CDR3 spans 14 amino acids. V was shortened by 3 bases and J by 8 bases, with 15 bases between the two germline ends. CDR1 and CDR2 from the germline V gene are SGHRS and YFSETQ. The DNA for the CDR3 is TGCGCCAGCAGCTCCGGCGCCGAAGGGGATGAGCAGTTCTTC. It codes for CASSSGAEGDEQFF.

The chain is built from TRBV18 and TRBJ2-7; D gene ambiguous. Trimming left V 1 base short and J 3 bases short, with 10 bases between. The CDR3 sequence is 14 residues long. In germline, CDR1 is KGHSH, CDR2 LQKENI. CDR3 loop: CASSPLSRIYEQYF. CDR3 in DNA: TGTGCCAGCTCACCACTTTCCAGGATCTACGAGCAGTACTTC. The complete variable domain, with remaining parts taken from reference TRBV18 and TRBJ2-7, reads NAGVMQNPRHLVRRRGQEARLRCSPMKGHSHVYWYRQLPEEGLKFMVYLQKENIIDESGMPKERFSAEFPKEGPSILRIQQVVRGDSAAYFCASSPLSRIYEQYFGPGTRLTVT.

The rearrangement uses TRBV5-8 and TRBJ1-1; 8 bases are a match to TRBD1. Losses at the gene ends were 1 base for V and 5 bases for J; bases not matched to a gene: 7. The CDR3 totals 15 residues. Germline values: CDR1 SGHTS, CDR2 YDEGEE. The CDR3 DNA follows: TGTGCCAGCAGCTTGTTTCAGGGGGCACTAACTGAAGCTTTCTTT. This gives the protein CASSLFQGALTEAFF.

The chain combines TRBV6-5 with TRBJ1-1; TRBD1 matches 8 bases. The V gene's germline CDR1 is MNHEY and CDR2 SVGAGI. CDR3 length: 13 residues. The ends lost 6 bases at V and 3 bases at J; junction bases unmatched: 3. CDR3 sequence: CASSRGPDTEAFF. Here the CDR3 DNA reads TGTGCCAGCAGCAGGGGGCCCGACACTGAAGCTTTCTTT.

This chain joins TRBV11-2 and TRBJ1-2; 7 bases are a match to TRBD1. CDR1 and CDR2 (germline): SGHAT, FQNNGV. CDR3 size: 13 residues. V lost 4 bases to trimming and J lost 6 bases; unmatched junction nucleotides: 5. CDR3 amino acids: CASSSTGRDGYTF. In DNA form, the CDR3 reads TGTGCCAGCAGCTCGACAGGGAGAGATGGCTACACCTTC. The full variable domain, in which reference TRBV11-2 and TRBJ1-2 provide the parts outside the CDR3, is EAGVAQSPRYKIIEKRQSVAFWCNPISGHATLYWYQQILGQGPKLLIQFQNNGVVDDSQLPKDRFSAERLKGVDSTLKIQPAKLEDSAVYLCASSSTGRDGYTFGSGTRLTVV.

The chain links TRBV19 to TRBJ1-2; 9 bases are a match to TRBD1. J gave up 3 bases and V 9 bases, and 11 bases lay outside the gene matches. Germline CDR1 reads LNHDA; CDR2 reads SQIVND (reference sequence). This CDR3 comprises 15 residues. The CDR3 sequence is CASQTGTGFHYGYTF. CDR3 DNA sequence: TGTGCCAGCCAGACCGGGACAGGGTTTCACTATGGCTACACCTTC.

In nucleotides, the CDR3 is TGTGCCAGCAGCGTAGAAGGGGGCGCAGAGGAAGCTTTCTTT. Protein sequence: CASSVEGGAEEAFF. The rearrangement joins TRBV9 to TRBJ1-1; 7 bases map to TRBD1. CDR3 length: 14 residues. With 0 bases clipped from V and 8 bases from J, the junction kept 7 bases outside the gene matches. Germline CDR1 SGDLS, CDR2 YYNGEE.

This clone has a single count. The chain has TRBV12-5 and TRBJ1-1, with 7 bases aligning to TRBD1. This CDR3 region has 15 residues. Trimming removed 1 base from V and 7 bases from J; junction bases left unmatched: 9. Germline CDR1 is LGHNT and CDR2 is FRNRAP. Here the CDR3 DNA reads TGTGCTAGTGGTTTGGACAGTACAGGGGCAGGTGAAGCTTTCTTT. It is translated as CASGLDSTGAGEAFF.

This chain joins TRBV18 and TRBJ2-7, with D tentatively TRBD1 (6 bases). The V end lost 3 bases, the J end lost 7 bases, and 13 bases lay between the germline ends. CDR3 length: 13 amino acids. Germline CDR1 and CDR2: KGHSH and LQKENI. As DNA, the CDR3 is TGTGCCAGCTCACCGAAAGAAACAGGGGAGCAGTACTTC. Encoded protein: CASSPKETGEQYF. Using reference TRBV18 and TRBJ2-7 for the parts outside the CDR3, the full variable domain is NAGVMQNPRHLVRRRGQEARLRCSPMKGHSHVYWYRQLPEEGLKFMVYLQKENIIDESGMPKERFSAEFPKEGPSILRIQQVVRGDSAAYFCASSPKETGEQYFGPGTRLTVT.

The chain uses TRBV7-2 and TRBJ2-5, with 11 bases identical to TRBD2. The CDR3 is 17 amino acids. Germline V lookup: CDR1 SGHTA, CDR2 FQGNSA. J gave up 0 bases and V 5 bases, and 8 bases lay outside the gene matches. CDR3 protein: CASSRTRLAGHQETQYF. The CDR3 nucleotides read TGTGCCAGCAGCCGAACGCGACTAGCGGGGCACCAAGAGACCCAGTACTTC.

The chain carries TRBV9 and TRBJ2-1; a weak D match, TRBD2 (5 bases). CDR1 is SGDLS, CDR2 YYNGEE, per germline. Trimming shortened V by 0 bases and J by 3 bases, and 19 bases separated the two germline ends. There are 18 residues in the CDR3. In DNA form, the CDR3 reads TGTGCCAGCAGCGTAGGGCCCCAACTAGAGTATAACTACAATGAGCAGTTCTTC. Residues: CASSVGPQLEYNYNEQFF.

The V and J genes are TRBV25-1 and TRBJ1-4; 9 bases are shared with TRBD1. Germline lookup yields CDR1 MGHDK and CDR2 SYGVNS. V lost 3 bases to trimming and J lost 5 bases; unmatched junction nucleotides: 10. This CDR3 comprises 17 residues. CDR3 nucleotide sequence: TGTGCCAGCAGTGAGAGACAGGGGGGCTCCCCGAATGAAAAACTGTTTTTT. It is translated as CASSERQGGSPNEKLFF.

The chain uses TRBV19 and TRBJ1-1; maybe TRBD1 (5 bases). CDR3 length: 17 amino acids. The V end lost 6 bases, the J end lost 3 bases, and 23 bases lay between the germline ends. Germline V CDR1 and CDR2: LNHDA, SQIVND (reference sequence). CDR3 sequence: CASRKDQGANQYTEAFF. CDR3 DNA sequence: TGTGCCAGTAGAAAAGATCAAGGGGCGAATCAATACACTGAAGCTTTCTTT.

This chain uses TRBV6-5 with TRBJ1-1, with D perhaps TRBD1 (5 bases). V was pared by 4 bases and J by 6 bases, with 6 bases between. CDR3 length: 11 amino acids. Germline CDR1 and CDR2: MNHEY and SVGAGI. As DNA, the CDR3 is TGTGCCAGCAGTTGGGGGGCTGAAGCTTTCTTT. Its translation is CASSWGAEAFF.

This clone came up once. The chain carries TRBV7-9 and TRBJ1-2; D remains ambiguous. The CDR3 length is 15 residues. Trimming pared 4 bases from V and 6 bases from J, leaving 18 bases between. The germline V gene encodes CDR1 SEHNR and CDR2 FQNEAQ (reference sequence). CDR3 DNA: TGTGCCAGCAGCTATTCCGAATACTTAACTGATGGCTACACCTTC. Translation gives CASSYSEYLTDGYTF.

The CDR3 here is CASSLDVNTEAFF. The DNA for the CDR3 is TGTGCCAGCAGCTTAGACGTAAACACTGAAGCTTTCTTT. The chain combines TRBV11-3 with TRBJ1-1; D is unresolved. CDR3 length equals 13 residues. The V gene lost 0 bases and the J gene lost 2 bases, with 4 bases spanning the gap. Per germline, CDR1 SGHNT and CDR2 YENEEA.

This sequence joins TRBV7-3 and TRBJ1-5; the D is unclear. The CDR3 has 14 residues. Trimming pared 5 bases from V and 3 bases from J, leaving 11 bases between. The germline CDR1 and CDR2 sequences are SGHTA and FQGTGA. CDR3 nucleotides: TGTGCCAGCAGCCGCCCGGTCGCCAATCAGCCCCAGCATTTT. Encoded protein: CASSRPVANQPQHF.

V gene TRBV25-1 combines with J gene TRBJ2-6; a possible D gene is TRBD2 (6 bases). This CDR3 contains 16 residues. The ends were cut back, 7 bases at V and 0 bases at J, with 13 bases in the middle. Germline V CDR1 and CDR2: MGHDK, SYGVNS. For the CDR3, the DNA is TGTGCCAGCACTCCACACGGGGGCTCTGGGGCCAACGTCCTGACTTTC. It specifies CASTPHGGSGANVLTF.

The chain employs TRBV29-1 and TRBJ2-2, with D hard to call. The CDR3 is 14 amino acids. Trimming took 6 bases from V and 1 from J, leaving 12 bases between them. CDR1 SQVTM and CDR2 ANQGSEA come from the germline V gene. The CDR3 region is CSVLQSLNTGELFF. Here the CDR3 DNA reads TGCAGCGTGTTACAGAGCCTGAACACCGGGGAGCTGTTTTTT.

The chain carries TRBV9 and TRBJ1-5; D remains unclear. The CDR3 contains 14 residues. Germline V gene lookup returns CDR1 SGDLS and CDR2 YYNGEE. V was trimmed by 0 bases and J by 5 bases, leaving 9 bases between them. The CDR3: CASSVGVGDQPQHF. The CDR3 DNA follows: TGTGCCAGCAGCGTAGGAGTGGGAGATCAGCCCCAGCATTTT. The full variable domain, rest sourced from reference TRBV9 and TRBJ1-5, is DSGVTQTPKHLITATGQRVTLRCSPRSGDLSVYWYQQSLDQGLQFLIQYYNGEERAKGNILERFSAQQFPDLHSELNLSSLELGDSALYFCASSVGVGDQPQHFGDGTRLSIL.

The V gene is TRBV14, the J gene TRBJ1-1; D unclear. V was pared by 1 base and J by 1 base, with 7 bases between. Germline V CDR1 and CDR2: SGHDN, FVKESK. The CDR3 runs to 14 residues. As DNA, the CDR3 is TGTGCCAGCAGCCAAGTCAGGAAGAACACTGAAGCTTTCTTT. Protein: CASSQVRKNTEAFF.

The chain employs TRBV2 and TRBJ2-1, with 9 nucleotides matching TRBD2. Germline CDR1 reads SNHLY; CDR2 reads FYNNEI. The CDR3 spans 19 residues. Germline trimming cut 8 bases from V and 1 base from J; bases unmatched to any gene: 18. The CDR3 loop is CASGGAGGVRARSYNEQFF. The CDR3, as DNA: TGTGCCAGCGGAGGCGCGGGGGGGGTACGGGCTCGATCCTACAATGAGCAGTTCTTC. The full variable domain, in which reference TRBV2 and TRBJ2-1 provide the parts outside the CDR3, is EPEVTQTPSHQVTQMGQEVILRCVPISNHLYFYWYRQILGQKVEFLVSFYNNEISEKSEIFDDQFSVERPDGSNFTLKIRSTKLEDSAMYFCASGGAGGVRARSYNEQFFGPGTRLTVL.

The V call is TRBV6-5, the J call TRBJ2-1; D gene ambiguous. The CDR3 has 14 residues. V shed 7 bases and J shed 0 bases, with 10 bases lying between them. Germline V gene data show CDR1 as MNHEY and CDR2 as SVGAGI. In nucleotides, the CDR3 is TGTGCCAGCAACCCAGTACCCTCCTACAATGAGCAGTTCTTC. This sequence encodes CASNPVPSYNEQFF.

The rearrangement links TRBV5-6 to TRBJ2-3, with 7 bases identical to TRBD2. This CDR3 spans 18 amino acids. The V segment lost 4 bases and the J segment 2 bases; nucleotides outside the gene matches: 16. The germline CDR1 and CDR2 sequences are SGHDT and YYEEEE. As DNA, the CDR3 is TGTGCCAGCAGCAGGAACCTTCTAGCGGTGAAGATCACAGATACGCAGTATTTT. It codes for CASSRNLLAVKITDTQYF. The full variable domain, in which reference TRBV5-6 and TRBJ2-3 provide the parts outside the CDR3, is DAGVTQSPTHLIKTRGQQVTLRCSPKSGHDTVSWYQQALGQGPQFIFQYYEEEERQRGNFPDRFSGHQFPNYSSELNVNALLLGDSALYLCASSRNLLAVKITDTQYFGPGTRLTVL.

The chain employs TRBV28 and TRBJ2-3; tentative D call: TRBD1 (7 bases). Trimming stripped 7 bases from V and 0 bases from J, with 20 bases between. The germline V gene encodes CDR1 MDHEN and CDR2 SYDVKM. The CDR3 spans 17 residues. Here the CDR3 DNA reads TGTGCCAGCACAATAGAGGGGGCGGGGCCCAGCACAGATACGCAGTATTTT. Protein product: CASTIEGAGPSTDTQYF.

The chain has TRBV5-1 and TRBJ2-1; 7 nucleotides line up with TRBD2. V shed 0 bases and J 7 bases; nucleotides not matched to a gene: 1. Germline loops: CDR1 SGHRS, CDR2 YFSETQ. CDR3 length equals 13 residues. CDR3 coding DNA: TGCGCCAGCAGCTTGGCCGGGGGGAATGAGCAGTTCTTC. Protein: CASSLAGGNEQFF.

The CDR3 DNA reads as TGCGCCAGCAGCTTCATATGGACAGGGGGAAACACAGATACGCAGTATTTT. Residues: CASSFIWTGGNTDTQYF. The chain couples TRBV5-1 to TRBJ2-3; 10 bases align to TRBD1. The CDR3 is 17 amino acids. The trim removed 2 bases at V and 2 bases at J, leaving 8 bases unmatched. CDR1 and CDR2 from the germline V gene are SGHRS and YFSETQ.

This chain uses TRBV7-9 with TRBJ2-5, with TRBD1 identical over 12 bases. Losses at the gene ends were 5 bases for V and 2 bases for J; bases not matched to a gene: 6. Per the germline V gene, CDR1 is SEHNR and CDR2 is FQNEAQ (reference sequence). There are 16 residues in the CDR3. CDR3 residues: CASSLRDRGRQETQYF. DNA for the CDR3: TGTGCCAGCAGCCTGCGGGACAGGGGGCGACAAGAGACCCAGTACTTC.